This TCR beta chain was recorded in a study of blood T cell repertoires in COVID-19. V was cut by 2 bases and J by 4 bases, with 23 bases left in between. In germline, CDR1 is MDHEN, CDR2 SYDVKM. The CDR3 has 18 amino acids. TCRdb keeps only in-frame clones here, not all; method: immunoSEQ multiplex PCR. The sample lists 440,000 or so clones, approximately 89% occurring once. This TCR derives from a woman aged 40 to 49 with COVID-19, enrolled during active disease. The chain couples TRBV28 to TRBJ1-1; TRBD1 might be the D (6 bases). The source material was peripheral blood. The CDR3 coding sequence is TGTGCCAGCAGTTTAACTGGTTTGAGGGGGTGGGCAAGCACTGAAGCTTTCTTT. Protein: CASSLTGLRGWASTEAFF.